The source of this TCR beta chain is a study of T cell responses to AZD1222 COVID-19 vaccine. Study results and caveats: In a largely white British group with more females than males, clonal diversity was possibly underestimated. Seropositivity was recorded at baseline in only a handful of AZD1222 recipients.

Sequencing used immunoSEQ multiplex PCR; TCRdb keeps in-frame clones, though not all of them. The sample includes roughly 140,000 clones, about 88% seen only once; the top ten take approximately 7.2%. This clone was seen a few times. Its antigen is undetermined. The germline gives CDR1 LGHNA, CDR2 YSLEER. J gave up 1 base and V 0 bases, and 1 base lay outside the gene matches. The CDR3 spans 15 residues. The receptor's source is an adult who had recovered from COVID-19. The sample consisted of peripheral blood, taken after recovery from COVID-19. This sequence joins TRBV4-3 and TRBJ2-3; 7 nucleotides match TRBD2. In DNA form, the CDR3 reads TGCGCCAGCAGCCAAGACAGCGGGGGCACAGATACGCAGTATTTT. Its translation is CASSQDSGGTDTQYF.